This T cell receptor (beta chain) was captured by sequencing in a study of CD4 T cells in relation to SARS-CoV-2 and coronaviruses. Here immunoSEQ multiplex PCR was the method, and the copy in TCRdb shows in-frame clones only, minus some. Of approximately 40,000 clones listed, around 80% are singletons. The table lists this clone with a few counts. Its specificity is unknown. Looked up from germline, CDR1 is MNHEY and CDR2 is SVGEGT. The CDR3 is made up of 17 amino acids. Germline trimming cut 6 bases from V and 2 bases from J; bases unmatched to any gene: 9. The specimen sequenced was memory CD4+ T cells from PBMCs, cultured in vitro. The receptor was isolated from an adult with COVID-19. This rearrangement joins TRBV6-2 or TRBV6-3 to TRBJ2-6; 8 nucleotides align to TRBD1. CDR3 nucleotides: TGTGCCAGCAGCAACAACAGGGGGAGGACTGGGGCCAACGTCCTGACTTTC. This gives the protein CASSNNRGRTGANVLTF.